The 23 T cell receptor beta chains below come from one sample, sequenced in a study of blood T cell repertoires in COVID-19. Method: immunoSEQ multiplex PCR; TCRdb's copy keeps in-frame clones and lacks some. The data show roughly 190,000 clones, less than 90% seen once. Specimen: peripheral blood. The receptors originated from a man aged 30 to 39 with acute or convalescent COVID-19.

The chain carries TRBV7-2 and TRBJ2-1, with TRBD1 matching 10 bases. In germline, CDR1 is SGHTA, CDR2 FQGNSA. V shed 5 bases, J shed 9 bases, and the junction held 7 bases outside the gene matches. The CDR3 has 14 amino acids. The CDR3 here is CASSTRTGGGEQFF. CDR3 bases: TGTGCCAGCAGCACCCGGACAGGGGGGGGTGAGCAGTTCTTC. Drawing the rest from reference TRBV7-2 and TRBJ2-1, the complete variable domain is GAGVSQSPSNKVTEKGKDVELRCDPISGHTALYWYRQSLGQGLEFLIYFQGNSAPDKSGLPSDRFSAERTGGSVSTLTIQRTQQEDSAVYLCASSTRTGGGEQFFGPGTRLTVL.

This clone was picked up one time. The chain uses TRBV7-9 and TRBJ2-2, with 8 bases aligning to TRBD2. The CDR3 runs to 16 residues. J lost 6 bases, V lost 3 bases, and 9 bases had no gene match. Germline V gene lookup returns CDR1 SEHNR and CDR2 FQNEAQ (reference sequence). In DNA, the CDR3 is TGTGCCAGCAGCTTCGTCCCGGGACTAGAAGCCGGGGAGCTGTTTTTT. Protein: CASSFVPGLEAGELFF. The variable domain in full, with the rest retrieved from reference TRBV7-9 and TRBJ2-2, is DTGVSQNPRHKITKRGQNVTFRCDPISEHNRLYWYRQTLGQGPEFLTYFQNEAQLEKSRLLSDRFSAERPKGSFSTLEIQRTEQGDSAMYLCASSFVPGLEAGELFFGEGSRLTVL.

The chain uses TRBV9 and TRBJ2-2, with 7 bases fitting TRBD1. The CDR3 covers 15 residues. The V gene's germline CDR1 is SGDLS and CDR2 YYNGEE. J lost 5 bases, V lost 0 bases, and 4 bases had no gene match. CDR3 DNA sequence: TGTGCCAGCAGCGTAGGTCCCAGGGGGACCGGGGAGCTGTTTTTT. It encodes CASSVGPRGTGELFF.

The gene calls are TRBV7-8 and TRBJ2-6; a weak D match, TRBD2 (6 bases). The CDR3 contains 18 residues. V was pared by 1 base and J by 0 bases, with 13 bases between. Germline CDR1 SGHVS, CDR2 FQNEAQ. CDR3 protein: CASSLGDFPLSGANVLTF. In DNA form, the CDR3 reads TGTGCCAGCAGCTTAGGGGACTTTCCCCTCTCTGGGGCCAACGTCCTGACTTTC.

This clone showed up just once. The chain is built from TRBV5-1 and TRBJ2-2; D is unclear. The CDR3 has 15 residues. The ends were cut back, 0 bases at V and 2 bases at J, with 8 bases in the middle. The germline gives CDR1 SGHRS, CDR2 YFSETQ. The CDR3 loop is CASSLGHINTGELFF. CDR3 DNA: TGCGCCAGCAGCTTGGGGCACATAAACACCGGGGAGCTGTTTTTT.

This clone has a single count. The chain has TRBV5-6 and TRBJ1-6; D might be TRBD1 (6 bases). The ends were cut back, 4 bases at V and 7 bases at J, with 9 bases in the middle. From germline, CDR1 is SGHDT and CDR2 YYEEEE. The CDR3 has 13 residues. DNA of the CDR3: TGTGCCAGCAGCGGACAGCTAAATTCACCCCTCCACTTT. Translating it yields CASSGQLNSPLHF.

V gene TRBV5-1 combines with J gene TRBJ2-7; 10 bases align to TRBD1. This CDR3 region has 14 residues. V shed 4 bases and J 6 bases; nucleotides not matched to a gene: 7. CDR1 and CDR2 from the germline V gene are SGHRS and YFSETQ. The CDR3 coding sequence is TGCGCCAGCAGCCAGGGACAGGGGAATATCGAGCAGTACTTC. This codes for CASSQGQGNIEQYF.

This clone has a single count. The chain carries TRBV3-1 (or the pseudogene TRBV3-2) and TRBJ2-7; 12 bases map to TRBD1. CDR1 is LGHDT and CDR2 is YNNKEL in the germline V gene (reference sequence). With V trimmed by 2 bases and J by 7 bases, 6 bases remained unmatched. The CDR3 contains 15 residues. The CDR3 spells CASSQTGQGAREQYF. CDR3 DNA sequence: TGTGCCAGCAGCCAAACGGGACAGGGGGCGCGTGAGCAGTACTTC.

The chain uses TRBV28 and TRBJ2-4, with 10 bases matching TRBD1. V lost 6 bases and J lost 0; bases outside the gene matches: 5. Germline values: CDR1 MDHEN, CDR2 SYDVKM. The CDR3 is 16 residues long. This chain's CDR3 is CASRPWTGGAKNIQYF. The CDR3 region has the DNA TGTGCCAGCAGACCGTGGACAGGGGGAGCCAAAAACATTCAGTACTTC.

This clone is a singleton in its sample. V gene TRBV5-1 combines with J gene TRBJ2-1; 8 positions match TRBD2. The V segment lost 0 bases and the J segment 4 bases; nucleotides outside the gene matches: 3. The CDR3 consists of 15 residues. The V gene's germline CDR1 is SGHRS and CDR2 YFSETQ. CDR3 nucleotide sequence: TGCGCCAGCAGCTTGGAGGTAGCGGGGTACAATGAGCAGTTCTTC. Its translation is CASSLEVAGYNEQFF. The whole variable domain, filled in from reference TRBV5-1 and TRBJ2-1, reads KAGVTQTPRYLIKTRGQQVTLSCSPISGHRSVSWYQQTPGQGLQFLFEYFSETQRNKGNFPGRFSGRQFSNSRSEMNVSTLELGDSALYLCASSLEVAGYNEQFFGPGTRLTVL.

CDR3 sequence: CASTTALAGGEQFF. The CDR3 DNA sequence: TGCGCCAGCACCACGGCCCTAGCGGGGGGCGAGCAGTTCTTC. This chain uses TRBV5-1 with TRBJ2-1, with TRBD2 matching over 11 bases. The ends lost 6 bases at V and 10 bases at J; junction bases unmatched: 9. The CDR3 totals 14 residues. Germline lookup yields CDR1 SGHRS and CDR2 YFSETQ.

The chain uses TRBV30 and TRBJ1-6, with D perhaps matching TRBD1 (5 bases). Germline lookup yields CDR1 GTSNPN and CDR2 SVGIG (reference sequence). V shed 5 bases and J shed 16 bases, with 15 bases lying between them. This CDR3 has 11 residues. CDR3 sequence reads: CAWGSGATLHF. The CDR3 nucleotides are TGTGCCTGGGGCTCTGGGGCAACGCTCCACTTT.

The V gene is TRBV7-9, the J gene TRBJ2-3; D unresolved. The germline V gene encodes CDR1 SEHNR and CDR2 FQNEAQ (reference sequence). The CDR3 totals 15 residues. The V gene lost 3 bases and the J gene lost 4 bases, with 14 bases spanning the gap. CDR3 protein: CASSLSVRSSDTQYF. The CDR3, as DNA: TGTGCCAGCAGCTTGAGCGTCAGATCGTCAGATACGCAGTATTTT.

This chain joins TRBV28 and TRBJ1-6, with D maybe TRBD1 (6 bases). Trimming left V 6 bases short and J 10 bases short, with 10 bases between. Germline V gene data show CDR1 as MDHEN and CDR2 as SYDVKM. The CDR3 loop spans 12 amino acids. Here the CDR3 DNA reads TGTGCCAGCAGACAGGGTATGTCACCCCTCCACTTT. Translated: CASRQGMSPLHF. Full variable domain (outside the CDR3, taken from reference TRBV28 and TRBJ1-6): DVKVTQSSRYLVKRTGEKVFLECVQDMDHENMFWYRQDPGLGLRLIYFSYDVKMKEKGDIPEGYSVSREKKERFSLILESASTNQTSMYLCASRQGMSPLHFGNGTRLTVT.

The rearrangement uses TRBV7-9 and TRBJ2-1; TRBD2 aligns across 8 bases. With V trimmed by 4 bases and J by 7 bases, 9 bases remained unmatched. Germline V gene data show CDR1 as SEHNR and CDR2 as FQNEAQ (reference sequence). This CDR3 has 15 residues. In DNA, the CDR3 is TGTGCCAGCAGCTCGACGGGACTAGTTTTGAATGAGCAGTTCTTC. Translated, it gives CASSSTGLVLNEQFF.

CDR3 protein: CASSSASQQYF. In DNA, the CDR3 is TGTGCCAGCAGTTCCGCGAGTCAGCAGTACTTC. The V and J genes are TRBV12-3 or TRBV12-4 and TRBJ2-7; D is undetermined. This CDR3 contains 11 residues. V was shortened by 4 bases and J by 8 bases, with 9 bases between the two germline ends.

This sequence joins TRBV6-1 and TRBJ1-1; 7 bases are a match to TRBD1. The V and J ends lost 1 base and 5 bases, in that order; junction bases with no gene match: 7. The germline gives CDR1 MNHNS, CDR2 SASEGT. The CDR3 is 15 amino acids. CDR3 in amino acids: CASSEGTGSGTEAFF. CDR3 coding DNA: TGTGCCAGCAGTGAAGGGACAGGATCGGGTACTGAAGCTTTCTTT.

The rearrangement links TRBV5-1 to TRBJ2-7; the match to TRBD2 covers 7 bases. After removal of 1 base from V and 3 bases from J, the junction contained 7 bases not matched to a gene. The CDR3 covers 15 residues. Germline V gene lookup returns CDR1 SGHRS and CDR2 YFSETQ. The CDR3 nucleotides are TGCGCCAGCAGCTTGCCCCAAGCGGGAAGCTACGAGCAGTACTTC. Residues: CASSLPQAGSYEQYF.

The rearrangement joins TRBV27 to TRBJ2-7; 14 bases match TRBD2. This CDR3 is 20 amino acids long. Germline V gene data show CDR1 as MNHEY and CDR2 as SMNVEV (reference sequence). V shed 3 bases, J shed 2 bases, and the junction held 15 bases outside the gene matches. Written as DNA, the CDR3 is TGTGCCAGCAGTTTTGGTAGGGTGGGGACTAGCGGGAGCGGCGCCTACGAGCAGTACTTC. This sequence encodes CASSFGRVGTSGSGAYEQYF.

In DNA form, the CDR3 reads TGTGCCAGCAGTGAGAGCTCGGCGACTCCCACCCTCCACTTT. It specifies CASSESSATPTLHF. This chain connects TRBV6-4 to TRBJ1-6; unclear D gene. Per the germline V gene, CDR1 is MRHNA and CDR2 is SNTAGT. The CDR3 runs to 14 residues. Trimming pared 3 bases from V and 14 bases from J, leaving 17 bases between.

This chain uses TRBV4-1 with TRBJ1-1, with 10 bases matching TRBD1. J lost 1 base, V lost 4 bases, and 9 bases had no gene match. Germline CDR1 and CDR2: MGHRA and YSYEKL. This CDR3 contains 17 residues. Here the CDR3 DNA reads TGCGCCAGCAGCCCTCCCGACAGGGGGCTTGGGAACACTGAAGCTTTCTTT. Residues: CASSPPDRGLGNTEAFF.

For this clone: This same CDR3 is encoded by further DNA sequences in the sample. The V and J genes are TRBV7-9 and TRBJ1-1; 8 positions agree with TRBD1. From germline, CDR1 is SEHNR and CDR2 FQNEAQ (reference sequence). The CDR3 loop spans 13 amino acids. Trimming at V came to 8 bases and at J to 1 base, leaving 3 bases not matched to a gene. This CDR3 reads CASRGQENTEAFF. The CDR3 DNA reads as TGTGCCAGCCGGGGACAGGAGAACACTGAAGCTTTCTTT. Based on the CDR3 plus reference TRBV7-9 and TRBJ1-1, the full variable domain is DTGVSQNPRHKITKRGQNVTFRCDPISEHNRLYWYRQTLGQGPEFLTYFQNEAQLEKSRLLSDRFSAERPKGSFSTLEIQRTEQGDSAMYLCASRGQENTEAFFGQGTRLTVV.

This clone occurred once. The chain carries TRBV29-1 and TRBJ1-1, with 9 nucleotides matching TRBD1. The ends lost 6 bases at V and 1 base at J; junction bases unmatched: 6. The CDR3 covers 14 residues. Looked up from germline, CDR1 is SQVTM and CDR2 is ANQGSEA. CDR3 nucleotides: TGCAGCGTCCGGACAGGGGCTAGGAACACTGAAGCTTTCTTT. It yields the protein CSVRTGARNTEAFF.